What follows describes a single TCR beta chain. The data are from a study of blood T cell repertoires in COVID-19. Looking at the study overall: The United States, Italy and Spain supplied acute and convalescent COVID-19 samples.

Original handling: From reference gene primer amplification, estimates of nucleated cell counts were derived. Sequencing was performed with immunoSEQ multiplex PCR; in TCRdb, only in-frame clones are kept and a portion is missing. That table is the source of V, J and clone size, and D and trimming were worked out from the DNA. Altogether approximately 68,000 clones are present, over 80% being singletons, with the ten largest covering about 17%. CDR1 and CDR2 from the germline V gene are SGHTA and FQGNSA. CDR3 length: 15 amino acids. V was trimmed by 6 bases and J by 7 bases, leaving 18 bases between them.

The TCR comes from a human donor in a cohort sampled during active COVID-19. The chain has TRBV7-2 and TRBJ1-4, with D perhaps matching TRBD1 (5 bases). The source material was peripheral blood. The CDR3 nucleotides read TGTGCCAGCAGTCCCTCCGCCGGGGGGATTGAAAAACTGTTTTTT. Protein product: CASSPSAGGIEKLFF.